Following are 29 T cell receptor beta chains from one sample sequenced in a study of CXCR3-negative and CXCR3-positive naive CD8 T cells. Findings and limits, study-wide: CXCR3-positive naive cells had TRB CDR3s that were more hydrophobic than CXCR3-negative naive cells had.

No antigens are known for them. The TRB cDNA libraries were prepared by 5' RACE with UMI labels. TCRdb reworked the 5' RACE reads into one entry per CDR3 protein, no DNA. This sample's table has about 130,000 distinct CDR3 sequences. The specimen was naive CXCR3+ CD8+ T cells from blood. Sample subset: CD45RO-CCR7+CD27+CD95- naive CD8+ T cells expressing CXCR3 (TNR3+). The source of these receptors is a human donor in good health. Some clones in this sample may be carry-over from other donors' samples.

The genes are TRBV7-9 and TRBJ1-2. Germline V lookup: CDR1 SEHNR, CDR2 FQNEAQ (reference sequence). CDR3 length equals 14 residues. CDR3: CASTLRGDFSGYTF.

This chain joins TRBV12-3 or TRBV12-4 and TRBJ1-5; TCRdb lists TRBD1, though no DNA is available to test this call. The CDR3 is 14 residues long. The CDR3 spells CASTQGGSNQPQHF.

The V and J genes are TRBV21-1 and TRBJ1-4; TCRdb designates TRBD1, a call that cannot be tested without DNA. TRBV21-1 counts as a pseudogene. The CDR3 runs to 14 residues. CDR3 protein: CASTRGLHNEKLFF.

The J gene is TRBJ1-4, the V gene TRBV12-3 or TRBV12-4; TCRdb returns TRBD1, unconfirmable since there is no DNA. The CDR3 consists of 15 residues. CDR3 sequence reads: CASSETLIREEKLFF.

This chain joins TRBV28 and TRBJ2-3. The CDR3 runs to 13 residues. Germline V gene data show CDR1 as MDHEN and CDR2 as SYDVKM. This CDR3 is CASSLVAVDTQYF.

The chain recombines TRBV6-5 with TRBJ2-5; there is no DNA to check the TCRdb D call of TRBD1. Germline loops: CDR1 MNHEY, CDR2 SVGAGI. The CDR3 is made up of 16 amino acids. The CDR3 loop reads CASSYDWTGDGETQYF.

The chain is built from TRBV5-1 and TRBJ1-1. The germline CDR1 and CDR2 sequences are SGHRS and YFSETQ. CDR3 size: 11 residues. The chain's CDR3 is CASSFGGEAFF.

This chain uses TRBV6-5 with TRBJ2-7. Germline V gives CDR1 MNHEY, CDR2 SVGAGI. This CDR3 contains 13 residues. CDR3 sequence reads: CASSHTDFYEQYF.

The chain's CDR3 is CASSYGRGGHNEQFF. This chain links TRBV6-2 or TRBV6-3 with TRBJ2-1; checking the TCRdb D call of TRBD2 is not possible without DNA. CDR1 is MNHEY, CDR2 SVGEGT, per germline. The CDR3 consists of 15 residues.

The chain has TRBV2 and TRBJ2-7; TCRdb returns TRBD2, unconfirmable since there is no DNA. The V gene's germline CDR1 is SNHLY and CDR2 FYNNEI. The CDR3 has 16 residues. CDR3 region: CASSEALALLSYEQYF.

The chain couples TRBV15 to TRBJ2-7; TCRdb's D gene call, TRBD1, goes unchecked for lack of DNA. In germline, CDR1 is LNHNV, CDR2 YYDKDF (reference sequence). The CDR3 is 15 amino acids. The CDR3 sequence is CATSRDWTSSYEQYF.

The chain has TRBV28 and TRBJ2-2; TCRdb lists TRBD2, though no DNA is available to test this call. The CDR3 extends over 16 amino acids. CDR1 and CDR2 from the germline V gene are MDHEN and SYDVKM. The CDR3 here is CASRLLAGGGYGELFF.

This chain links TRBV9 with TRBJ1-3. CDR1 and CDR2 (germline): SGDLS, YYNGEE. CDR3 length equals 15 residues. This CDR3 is CASSVGGGPGNTIYF.

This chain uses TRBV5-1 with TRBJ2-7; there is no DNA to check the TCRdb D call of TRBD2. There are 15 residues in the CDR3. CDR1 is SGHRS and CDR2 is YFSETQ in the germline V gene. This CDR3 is CASSLDGTRSNEQYF.

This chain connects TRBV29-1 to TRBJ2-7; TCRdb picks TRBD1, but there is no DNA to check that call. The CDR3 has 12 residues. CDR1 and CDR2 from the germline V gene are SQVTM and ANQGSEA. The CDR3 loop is CSVEGQGYEQYF.

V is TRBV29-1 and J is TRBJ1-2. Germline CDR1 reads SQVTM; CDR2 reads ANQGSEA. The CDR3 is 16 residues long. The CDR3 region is CSVEHGIGISNYGYTF.

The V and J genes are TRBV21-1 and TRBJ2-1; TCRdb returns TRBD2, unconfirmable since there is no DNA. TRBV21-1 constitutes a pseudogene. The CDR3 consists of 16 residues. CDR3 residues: CASRIIAGDSYNEQFF.

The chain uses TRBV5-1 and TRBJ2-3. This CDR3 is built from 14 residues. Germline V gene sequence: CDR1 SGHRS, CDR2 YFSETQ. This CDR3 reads CASSLEAGTDTQYF.

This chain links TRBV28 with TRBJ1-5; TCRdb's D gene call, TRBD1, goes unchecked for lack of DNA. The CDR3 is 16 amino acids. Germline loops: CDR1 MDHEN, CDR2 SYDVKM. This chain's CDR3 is CASRPTQGWSNQPRHF.

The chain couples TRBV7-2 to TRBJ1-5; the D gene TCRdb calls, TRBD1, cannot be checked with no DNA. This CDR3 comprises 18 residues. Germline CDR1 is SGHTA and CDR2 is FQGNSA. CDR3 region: CASSLGTGAPVGNQPQHF.

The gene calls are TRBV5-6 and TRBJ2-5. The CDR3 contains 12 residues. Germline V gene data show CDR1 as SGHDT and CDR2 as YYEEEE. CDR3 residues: CASSFQQETQYF.

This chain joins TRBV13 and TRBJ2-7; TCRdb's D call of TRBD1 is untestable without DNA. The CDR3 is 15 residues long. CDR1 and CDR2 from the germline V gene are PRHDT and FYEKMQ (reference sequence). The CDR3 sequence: CASSSPQSSSREQYF.

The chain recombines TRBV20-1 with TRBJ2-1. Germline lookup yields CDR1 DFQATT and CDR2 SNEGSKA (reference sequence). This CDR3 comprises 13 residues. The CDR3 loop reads CSASRGFYNEQFF.

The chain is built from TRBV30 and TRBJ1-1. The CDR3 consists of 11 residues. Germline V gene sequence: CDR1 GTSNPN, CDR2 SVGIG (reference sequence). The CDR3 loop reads CAWNRNTEAFF.

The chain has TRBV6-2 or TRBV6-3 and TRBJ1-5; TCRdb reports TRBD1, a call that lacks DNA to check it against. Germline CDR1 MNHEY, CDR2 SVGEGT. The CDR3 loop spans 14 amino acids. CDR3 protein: CASSYGQPNQPQHF.

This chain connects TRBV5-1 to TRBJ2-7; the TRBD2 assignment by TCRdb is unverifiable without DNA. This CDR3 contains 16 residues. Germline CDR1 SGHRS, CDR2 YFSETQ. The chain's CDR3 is CASSPTPLGGGYEQYF.

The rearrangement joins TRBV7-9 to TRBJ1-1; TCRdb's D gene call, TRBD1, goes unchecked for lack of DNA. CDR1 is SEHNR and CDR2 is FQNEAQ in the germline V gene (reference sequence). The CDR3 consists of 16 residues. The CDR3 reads CASSTRSDRGDTEAFF.

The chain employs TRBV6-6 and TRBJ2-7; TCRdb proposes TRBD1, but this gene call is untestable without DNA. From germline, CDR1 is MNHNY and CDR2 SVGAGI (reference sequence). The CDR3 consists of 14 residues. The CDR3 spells CASSTQGFSYEQYF.

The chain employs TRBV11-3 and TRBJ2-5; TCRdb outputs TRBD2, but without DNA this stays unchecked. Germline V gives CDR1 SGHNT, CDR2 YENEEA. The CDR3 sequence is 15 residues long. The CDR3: CASSLGASGQETQYF.